These 5 T cell receptor beta chains were sequenced from one sample in a study of shared clonotypes between healthy human individuals. The data were produced by immunoSEQ multiplex PCR, yet TCRdb's version contains in-frame clones alone and is incomplete. Here the sample spans 950,000 to 1,300,000 clones, approximately 76% being singletons. Sequencing was carried out using memory CD4+ T cells sorted from blood. This sample's subset: CD45RA-negative fraction. These receptors were collected from a man in his late teens or twenties in good health.

Only a few counts were recorded for this clone. The chain recombines TRBV7-2 with TRBJ1-5; D ambiguous. CDR1 is SGHTA and CDR2 is FQGNSA in the germline V gene. Trimming stripped 3 bases from V and 0 bases from J, with 6 bases between. The CDR3 sequence is 14 residues long. CDR3 bases: TGTGCCAGCAGCTTTCAGCCTAGCAATCAGCCCCAGCATTTT. The encoded protein is CASSFQPSNQPQHF.

The chain employs TRBV29-1 and TRBJ2-1; 7 bases are shared with TRBD1. Germline V CDR1 and CDR2: SQVTM, ANQGSEA. V lost 7 bases and J lost 4; bases outside the gene matches: 16. The CDR3 loop spans 16 amino acids. This CDR3 is CSASSSGTAYYNEQFF. As DNA, the CDR3 is TGCAGCGCTTCATCCTCTGGGACAGCATATTACAATGAGCAGTTCTTC.

In its sample, this clone was seen a few times. V is TRBV6-1 and J is TRBJ2-7, with 8 bases identical to TRBD1. The J segment lost 4 bases and the V segment lost 8 bases, leaving 10 bases of the junction unmatched. The germline CDR1 and CDR2 sequences are MNHNS and SASEGT. This CDR3 has 14 residues. CDR3 DNA sequence: TGTGCCAGCGCGACAGGGGATGGACCTTACGAGCAGTACTTC. It translates to CASATGDGPYEQYF.

The chain recombines TRBV28 with TRBJ1-1; TRBD1 might be the D (6 bases). Germline-derived CDR1 and CDR2 are MDHEN and SYDVKM. CDR3 length: 14 amino acids. V lost 3 bases and J lost 5, with 13 bases in between. The DNA of the CDR3 is TGTGCCAGCAGTTTGGGGGGCCGGGATACTGAAGCTTTCTTT. It is translated as CASSLGGRDTEAFF. Variable domain in full (rest from reference TRBV28 and TRBJ1-1): DVKVTQSSRYLVKRTGEKVFLECVQDMDHENMFWYRQDPGLGLRLIYFSYDVKMKEKGDIPEGYSVSREKKERFSLILESASTNQTSMYLCASSLGGRDTEAFFGQGTRLTVV.

This chain joins TRBV19 and TRBJ2-2; D is uncertain. Germline CDR1 and CDR2: LNHDA and SQIVND (reference sequence). The V end lost 5 bases, the J end lost 6 bases, and 10 bases lay between the germline ends. The length of the CDR3 is 13 residues. The CDR3 coding sequence is TGTGCCAGTAGTCCGTCCCTAGCCGGGGAGCTGTTTTTT. Residues: CASSPSLAGELFF.